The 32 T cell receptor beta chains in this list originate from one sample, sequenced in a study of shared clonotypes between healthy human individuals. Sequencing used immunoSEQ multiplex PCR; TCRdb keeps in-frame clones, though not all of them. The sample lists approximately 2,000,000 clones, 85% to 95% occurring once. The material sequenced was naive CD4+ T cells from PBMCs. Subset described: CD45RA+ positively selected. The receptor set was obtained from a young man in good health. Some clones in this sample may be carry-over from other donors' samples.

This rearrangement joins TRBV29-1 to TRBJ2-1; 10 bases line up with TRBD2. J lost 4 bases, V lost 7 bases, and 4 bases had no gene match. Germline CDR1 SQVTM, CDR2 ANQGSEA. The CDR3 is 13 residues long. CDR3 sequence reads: CSGGTSAYNEQFF. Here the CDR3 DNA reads TGCAGCGGGGGGACTAGCGCGTACAATGAGCAGTTCTTC.

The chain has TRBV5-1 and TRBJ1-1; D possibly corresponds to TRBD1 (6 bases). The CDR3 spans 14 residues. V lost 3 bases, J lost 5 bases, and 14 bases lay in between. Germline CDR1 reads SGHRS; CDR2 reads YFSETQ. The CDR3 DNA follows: TGCGCCAGCAGCTGGGATCAGGGGCGGACTGAAGCTTTCTTT. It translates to CASSWDQGRTEAFF. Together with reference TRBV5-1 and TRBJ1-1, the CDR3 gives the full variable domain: KAGVTQTPRYLIKTRGQQVTLSCSPISGHRSVSWYQQTPGQGLQFLFEYFSETQRNKGNFPGRFSGRQFSNSRSEMNVSTLELGDSALYLCASSWDQGRTEAFFGQGTRLTVV.

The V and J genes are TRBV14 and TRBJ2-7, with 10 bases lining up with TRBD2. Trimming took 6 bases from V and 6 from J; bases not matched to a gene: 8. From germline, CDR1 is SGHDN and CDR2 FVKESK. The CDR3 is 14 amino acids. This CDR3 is CASSPLAGTFEQYF. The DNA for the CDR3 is TGTGCCAGCAGTCCACTAGCGGGAACTTTCGAGCAGTACTTC.

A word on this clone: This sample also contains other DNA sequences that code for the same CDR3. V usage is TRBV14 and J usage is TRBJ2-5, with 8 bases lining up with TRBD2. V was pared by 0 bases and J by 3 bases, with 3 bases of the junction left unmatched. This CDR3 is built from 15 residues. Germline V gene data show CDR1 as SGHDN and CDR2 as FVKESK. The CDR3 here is CASSQDGTRKETQYF. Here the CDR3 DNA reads TGTGCCAGCAGCCAAGACGGGACTAGAAAAGAGACCCAGTACTTC.

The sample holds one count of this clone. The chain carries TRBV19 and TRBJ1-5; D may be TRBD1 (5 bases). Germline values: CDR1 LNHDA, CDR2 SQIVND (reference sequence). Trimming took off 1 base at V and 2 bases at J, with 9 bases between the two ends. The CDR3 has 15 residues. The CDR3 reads CASSIGRAGNQPQHF. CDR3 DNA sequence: TGTGCCAGTAGTATAGGCAGGGCTGGCAATCAGCCCCAGCATTTT.

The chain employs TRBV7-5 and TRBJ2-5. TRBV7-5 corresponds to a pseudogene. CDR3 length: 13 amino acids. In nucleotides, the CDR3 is TGTGTCAGAAGCTTAAAAGGACAAGAGACCCAGTACTTC. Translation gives CVRSLKGQETQYF.

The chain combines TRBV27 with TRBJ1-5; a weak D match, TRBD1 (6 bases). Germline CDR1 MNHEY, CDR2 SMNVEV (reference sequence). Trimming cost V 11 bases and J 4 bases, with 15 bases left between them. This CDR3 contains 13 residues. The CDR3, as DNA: TGTGCCTGCTCGTGGACAGTTAATCAGCCCCAGCATTTT. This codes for CACSWTVNQPQHF.

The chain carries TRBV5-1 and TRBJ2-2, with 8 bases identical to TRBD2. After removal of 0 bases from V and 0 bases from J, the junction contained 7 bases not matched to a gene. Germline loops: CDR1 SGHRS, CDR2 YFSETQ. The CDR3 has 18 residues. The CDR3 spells CASSLGGTRGTNTGELFF. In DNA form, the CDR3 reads TGCGCCAGCAGCTTGGGGGGGACTAGAGGCACGAACACCGGGGAGCTGTTTTTT.

This chain's CDR3 is CASRQGVTPNYGYTF. The CDR3 coding sequence is TGTGCCAGTAGACAGGGAGTTACCCCTAACTATGGCTACACCTTC. This chain joins TRBV28 and TRBJ1-2; 7 bases match TRBD1. Trimming removed 9 bases from V and 0 bases from J; junction bases left unmatched: 10. Germline V gene sequence: CDR1 MDHEN, CDR2 SYDVKM. This CDR3 comprises 15 residues.

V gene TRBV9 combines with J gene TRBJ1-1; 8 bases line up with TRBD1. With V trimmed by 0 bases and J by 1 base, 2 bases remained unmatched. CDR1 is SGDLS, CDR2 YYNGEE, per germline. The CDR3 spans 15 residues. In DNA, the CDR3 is TGTGCCAGCAGCGTAGGGGGGACAGGGAACACTGAAGCTTTCTTT. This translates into CASSVGGTGNTEAFF.

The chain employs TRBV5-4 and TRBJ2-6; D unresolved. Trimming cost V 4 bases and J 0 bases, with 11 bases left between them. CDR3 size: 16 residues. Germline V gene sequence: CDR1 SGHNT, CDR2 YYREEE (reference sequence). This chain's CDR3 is CASSPPRNSGANVLTF. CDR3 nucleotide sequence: TGTGCCAGCAGCCCACCCCGCAACTCTGGGGCCAACGTCCTGACTTTC. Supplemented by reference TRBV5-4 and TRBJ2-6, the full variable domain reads ETGVTQSPTHLIKTRGQQVTLRCSSQSGHNTVSWYQQALGQGPQFIFQYYREEENGRGNFPPRFSGLQFPNYSSELNVNALELDDSALYLCASSPPRNSGANVLTFGAGSRLTVL.

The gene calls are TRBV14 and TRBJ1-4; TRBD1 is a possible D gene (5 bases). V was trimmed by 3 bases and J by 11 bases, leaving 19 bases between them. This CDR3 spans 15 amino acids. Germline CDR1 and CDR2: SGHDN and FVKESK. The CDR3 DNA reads TGTGCCAGCAGCCAGGACTACGGGGCGGGAGTTAAACTGTTTTTT. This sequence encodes CASSQDYGAGVKLFF.

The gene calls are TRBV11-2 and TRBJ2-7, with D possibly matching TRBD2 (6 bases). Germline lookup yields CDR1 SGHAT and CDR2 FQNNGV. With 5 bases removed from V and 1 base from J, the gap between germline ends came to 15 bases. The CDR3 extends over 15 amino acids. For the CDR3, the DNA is TGTGCCAGCAGCCCCACAGCCGGGGGTTCCTACGAGCAGTACTTC. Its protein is CASSPTAGGSYEQYF.

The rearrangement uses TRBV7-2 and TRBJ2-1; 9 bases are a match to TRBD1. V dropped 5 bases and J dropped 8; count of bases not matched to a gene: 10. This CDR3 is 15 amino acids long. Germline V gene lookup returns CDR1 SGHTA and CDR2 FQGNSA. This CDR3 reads CASSPLGQGKDEQFF. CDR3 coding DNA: TGTGCCAGCAGCCCTCTAGGACAGGGGAAGGATGAGCAGTTCTTC.

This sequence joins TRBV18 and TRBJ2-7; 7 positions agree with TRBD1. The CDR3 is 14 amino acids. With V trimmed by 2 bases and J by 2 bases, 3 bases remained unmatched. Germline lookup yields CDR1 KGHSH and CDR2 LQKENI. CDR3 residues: CASSPFGTAYEQYF. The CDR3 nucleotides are TGTGCCAGCTCACCATTTGGGACAGCCTACGAGCAGTACTTC.

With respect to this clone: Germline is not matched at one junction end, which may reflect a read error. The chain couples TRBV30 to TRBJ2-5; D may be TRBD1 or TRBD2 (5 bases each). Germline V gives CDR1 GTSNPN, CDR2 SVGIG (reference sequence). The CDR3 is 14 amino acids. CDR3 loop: CAWSIDTGTSNQHF. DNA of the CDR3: TGTGCCTGGAGTATAGACACCGGGACGTCCAACCAGCACTTC.

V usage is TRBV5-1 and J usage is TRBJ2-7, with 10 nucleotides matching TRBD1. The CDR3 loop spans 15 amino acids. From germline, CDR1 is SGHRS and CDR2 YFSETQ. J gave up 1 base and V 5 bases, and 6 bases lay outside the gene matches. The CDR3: CASRPGQGVSYEQYF. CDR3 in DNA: TGCGCCAGCAGACCCGGACAGGGGGTTTCCTACGAGCAGTACTTC. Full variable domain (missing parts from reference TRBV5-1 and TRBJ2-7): KAGVTQTPRYLIKTRGQQVTLSCSPISGHRSVSWYQQTPGQGLQFLFEYFSETQRNKGNFPGRFSGRQFSNSRSEMNVSTLELGDSALYLCASRPGQGVSYEQYFGPGTRLTVT.

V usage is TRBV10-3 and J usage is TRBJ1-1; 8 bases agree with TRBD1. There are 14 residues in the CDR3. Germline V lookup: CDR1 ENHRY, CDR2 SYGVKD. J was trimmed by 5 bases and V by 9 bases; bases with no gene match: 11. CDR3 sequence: CAISTGGTATEAFF. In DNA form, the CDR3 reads TGTGCCATTTCCACAGGGGGAACGGCGACTGAAGCTTTCTTT.

CDR3 nucleotide sequence: TGCGCCAGCAGTGAGTCGCCCACGGGAGCGGGACAGCAGTTCTTC. Translating it yields CASSESPTGAGQQFF. The chain couples TRBV10-1 to TRBJ2-1; 7 positions match TRBD2. V gave up 0 bases and J gave up 11 bases; unmatched junction bases: 10. This CDR3 has 15 residues. Germline values: CDR1 WNHNN, CDR2 SYGVQD (reference sequence).

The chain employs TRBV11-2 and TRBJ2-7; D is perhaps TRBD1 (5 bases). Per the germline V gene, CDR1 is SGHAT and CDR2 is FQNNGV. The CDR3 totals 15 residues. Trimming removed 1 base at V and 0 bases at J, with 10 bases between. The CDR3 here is CASSLAGHFSYEQYF. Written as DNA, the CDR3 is TGTGCCAGCAGCTTAGCAGGGCATTTCTCCTACGAGCAGTACTTC. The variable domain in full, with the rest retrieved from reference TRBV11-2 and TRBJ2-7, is EAGVAQSPRYKIIEKRQSVAFWCNPISGHATLYWYQQILGQGPKLLIQFQNNGVVDDSQLPKDRFSAERLKGVDSTLKIQPAKLEDSAVYLCASSLAGHFSYEQYFGPGTRLTVT.

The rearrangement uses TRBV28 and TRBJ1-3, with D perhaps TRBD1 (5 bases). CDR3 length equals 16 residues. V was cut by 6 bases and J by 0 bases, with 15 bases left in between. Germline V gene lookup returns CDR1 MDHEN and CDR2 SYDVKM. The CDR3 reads CASSPPGLFSGNTIYF. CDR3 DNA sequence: TGTGCCAGCAGCCCCCCAGGGTTGTTCTCTGGAAACACCATATATTTT. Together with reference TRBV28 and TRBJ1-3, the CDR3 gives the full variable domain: DVKVTQSSRYLVKRTGEKVFLECVQDMDHENMFWYRQDPGLGLRLIYFSYDVKMKEKGDIPEGYSVSREKKERFSLILESASTNQTSMYLCASSPPGLFSGNTIYFGEGSWLTVV.

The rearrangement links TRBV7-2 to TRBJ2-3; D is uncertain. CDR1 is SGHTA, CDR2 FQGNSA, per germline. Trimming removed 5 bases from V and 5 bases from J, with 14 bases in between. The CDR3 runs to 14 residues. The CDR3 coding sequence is TGTGCCAGCAGCAAAGGAGCCCCGCTAGATACGCAGTATTTT. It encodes CASSKGAPLDTQYF.

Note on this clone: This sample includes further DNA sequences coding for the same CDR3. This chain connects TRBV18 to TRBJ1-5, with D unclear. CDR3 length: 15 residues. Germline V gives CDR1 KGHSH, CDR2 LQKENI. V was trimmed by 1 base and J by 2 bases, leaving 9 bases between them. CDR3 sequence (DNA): TGTGCCAGCTCACCACAGCCCGGGGGCAATCAGCCCCAGCATTTT. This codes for CASSPQPGGNQPQHF.

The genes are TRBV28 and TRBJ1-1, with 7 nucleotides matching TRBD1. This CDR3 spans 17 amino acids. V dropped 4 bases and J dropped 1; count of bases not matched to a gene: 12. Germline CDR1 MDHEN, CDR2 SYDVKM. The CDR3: CASSSQTGKIQNTEAFF. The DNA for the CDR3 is TGTGCCAGCAGTTCCCAGACAGGGAAAATACAGAACACTGAAGCTTTCTTT.

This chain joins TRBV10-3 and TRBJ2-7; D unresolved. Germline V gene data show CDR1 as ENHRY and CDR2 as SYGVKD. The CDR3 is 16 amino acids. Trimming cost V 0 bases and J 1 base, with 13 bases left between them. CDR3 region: CAISESAAPRSYEQYF. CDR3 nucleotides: TGTGCCATCAGTGAGTCTGCGGCACCTCGTTCCTACGAGCAGTACTTC.

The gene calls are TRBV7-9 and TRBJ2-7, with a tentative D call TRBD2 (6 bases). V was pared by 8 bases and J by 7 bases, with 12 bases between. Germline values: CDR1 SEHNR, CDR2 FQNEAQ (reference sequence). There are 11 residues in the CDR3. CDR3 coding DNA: TGTGCCAGCGCCCCGGGGGATGAGCAGTACTTC. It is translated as CASAPGDEQYF.

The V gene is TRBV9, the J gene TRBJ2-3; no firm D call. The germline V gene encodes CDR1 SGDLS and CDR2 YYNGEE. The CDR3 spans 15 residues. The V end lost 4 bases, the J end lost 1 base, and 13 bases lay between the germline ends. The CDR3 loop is CASSPWVDGTDTQYF. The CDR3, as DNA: TGTGCCAGCAGCCCCTGGGTGGACGGCACAGATACGCAGTATTTT.

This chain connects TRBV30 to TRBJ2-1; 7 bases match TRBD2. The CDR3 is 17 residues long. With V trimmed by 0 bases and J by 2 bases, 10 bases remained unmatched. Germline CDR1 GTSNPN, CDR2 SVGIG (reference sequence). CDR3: CAWSVGSPSGAYNEQFF. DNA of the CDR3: TGTGCCTGGAGTGTAGGCTCCCCTAGCGGCGCCTACAATGAGCAGTTCTTC.

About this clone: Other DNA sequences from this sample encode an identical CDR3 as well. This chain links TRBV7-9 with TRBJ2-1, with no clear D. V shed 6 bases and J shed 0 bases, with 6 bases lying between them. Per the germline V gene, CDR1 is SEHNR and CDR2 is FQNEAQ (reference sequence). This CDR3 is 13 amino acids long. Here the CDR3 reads CASSLSSYNEQFF. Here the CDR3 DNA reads TGTGCCAGCAGTCTTTCCTCCTACAATGAGCAGTTCTTC.

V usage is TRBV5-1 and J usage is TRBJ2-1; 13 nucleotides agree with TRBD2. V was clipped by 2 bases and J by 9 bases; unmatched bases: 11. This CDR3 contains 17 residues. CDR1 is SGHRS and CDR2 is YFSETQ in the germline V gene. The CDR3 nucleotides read TGCGCCAGCAGCTTTTCCCCTGGACTAGCGGGAGATGGTGAGCAGTTCTTC. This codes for CASSFSPGLAGDGEQFF.

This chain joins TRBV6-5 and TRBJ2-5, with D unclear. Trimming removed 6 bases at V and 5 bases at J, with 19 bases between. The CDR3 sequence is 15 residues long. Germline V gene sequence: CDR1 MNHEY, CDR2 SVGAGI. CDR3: CASRPLGTVRETQYF. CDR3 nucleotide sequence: TGTGCCAGCAGGCCCTTGGGTACGGTCAGGGAGACCCAGTACTTC.

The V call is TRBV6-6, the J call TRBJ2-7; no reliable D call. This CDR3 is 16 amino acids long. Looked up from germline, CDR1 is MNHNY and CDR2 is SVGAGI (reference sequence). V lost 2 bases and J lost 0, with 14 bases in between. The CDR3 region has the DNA TGTGCCAGCAGTTACGGGGTGACAAAGAGCTCCTACGAGCAGTACTTC. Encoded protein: CASSYGVTKSSYEQYF.